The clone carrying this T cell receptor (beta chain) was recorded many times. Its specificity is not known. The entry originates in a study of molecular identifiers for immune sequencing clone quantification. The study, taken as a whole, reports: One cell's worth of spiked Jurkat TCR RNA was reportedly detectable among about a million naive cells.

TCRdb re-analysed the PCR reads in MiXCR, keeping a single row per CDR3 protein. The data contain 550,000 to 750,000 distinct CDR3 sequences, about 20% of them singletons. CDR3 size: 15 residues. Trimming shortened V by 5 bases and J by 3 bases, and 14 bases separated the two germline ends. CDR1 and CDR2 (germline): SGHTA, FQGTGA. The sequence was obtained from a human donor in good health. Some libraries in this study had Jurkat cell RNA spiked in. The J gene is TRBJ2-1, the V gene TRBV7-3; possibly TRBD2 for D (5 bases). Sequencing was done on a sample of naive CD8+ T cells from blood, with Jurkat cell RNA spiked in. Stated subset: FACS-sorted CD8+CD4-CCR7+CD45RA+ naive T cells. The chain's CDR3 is CASSPWGAVYNEQFF. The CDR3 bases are TGTGCCAGCAGCCCCTGGGGAGCGGTCTACAATGAGCAGTTCTTC.